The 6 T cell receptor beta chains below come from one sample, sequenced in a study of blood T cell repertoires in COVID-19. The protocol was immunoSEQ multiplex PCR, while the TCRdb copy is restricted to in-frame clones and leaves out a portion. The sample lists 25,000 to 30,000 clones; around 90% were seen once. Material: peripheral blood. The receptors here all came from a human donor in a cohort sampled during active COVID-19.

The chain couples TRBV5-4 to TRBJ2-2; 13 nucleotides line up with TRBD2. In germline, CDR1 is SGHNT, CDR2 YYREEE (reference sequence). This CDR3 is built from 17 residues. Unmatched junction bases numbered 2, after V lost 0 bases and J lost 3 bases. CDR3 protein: CASSLGLAGGYTGELFF. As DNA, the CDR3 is TGTGCCAGCAGCTTGGGACTAGCGGGGGGATACACCGGGGAGCTGTTTTTT.

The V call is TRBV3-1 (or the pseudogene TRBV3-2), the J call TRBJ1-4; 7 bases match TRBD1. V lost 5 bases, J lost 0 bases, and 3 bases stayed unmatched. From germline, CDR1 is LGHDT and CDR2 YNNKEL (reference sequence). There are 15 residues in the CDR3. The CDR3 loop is CASSFGTATNEKLFF. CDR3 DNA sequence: TGTGCCAGCAGCTTCGGGACAGCAACTAATGAAAAACTGTTTTTT.

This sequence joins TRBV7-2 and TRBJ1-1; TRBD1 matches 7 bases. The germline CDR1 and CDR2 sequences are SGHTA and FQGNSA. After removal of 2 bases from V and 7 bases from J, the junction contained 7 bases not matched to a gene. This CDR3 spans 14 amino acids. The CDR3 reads CASSLNTGALEAFF. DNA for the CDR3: TGTGCCAGCAGCTTAAATACAGGGGCCCTTGAAGCTTTCTTT.

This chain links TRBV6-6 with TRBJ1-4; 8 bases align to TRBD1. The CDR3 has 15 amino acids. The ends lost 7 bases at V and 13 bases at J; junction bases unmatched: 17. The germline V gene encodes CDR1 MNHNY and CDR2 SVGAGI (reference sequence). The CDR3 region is CASTHHSSDRDRLFF. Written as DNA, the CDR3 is TGTGCCAGCACTCACCACTCCTCGGACAGGGATCGACTGTTTTTT.

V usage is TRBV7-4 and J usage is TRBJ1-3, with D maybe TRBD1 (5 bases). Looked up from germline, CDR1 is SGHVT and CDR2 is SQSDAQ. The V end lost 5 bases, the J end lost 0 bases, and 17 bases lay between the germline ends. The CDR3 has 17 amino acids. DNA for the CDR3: TGTGCCAGCAGCACCCCCAGGGCCGGGGGCTCTGGAAACACCATATATTTT. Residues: CASSTPRAGGSGNTIYF.

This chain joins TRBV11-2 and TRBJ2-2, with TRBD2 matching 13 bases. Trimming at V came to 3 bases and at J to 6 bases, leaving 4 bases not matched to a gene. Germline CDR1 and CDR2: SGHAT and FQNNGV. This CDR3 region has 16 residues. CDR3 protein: CASSFGLAGVAGELFF. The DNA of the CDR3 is TGTGCCAGCAGCTTCGGACTAGCGGGAGTCGCCGGGGAGCTGTTTTTT.